The clone carrying this TCR beta chain occurred many times. What it binds is not known. The data are from a study of T-cell reconstitution after alpha-beta-depleted transplantation in children. General study points: The authors attributed T-cell counts and diversity one year after transplant mostly to newly produced T cells. High day-60 TCRbeta diversity in some patients came from surviving recipient T cells and thymic progenitors. Several hundred expanded graft clones reportedly gave rise to the alpha-beta T cells present about two months after transplant.

TCRbeta library preparation incorporated unique molecular identifiers. TCRdb re-analysed the PCR reads in MiXCR, keeping a single row per CDR3 protein. The table lists about 19,000 distinct CDR3 sequences, over 10% of them singletons, with around 35% in the top ten. Trimming took off 6 bases at V and 2 bases at J, with 18 bases between the two ends. Germline CDR1 and CDR2: DFQATT and SNEGSKA (reference sequence). CDR3 length: 15 residues. Here the sequenced sample was PBMCs, mostly from graft donor cells, taken 60 days after TCRalphabeta/CD19-depleted stem cell transplant. The TCR sequence derives from a female patient aged 2-9 years who had a stem cell transplant for congenital amegakaryocytic thrombocytopenia, so the T cells may come from the graft donor. This rearrangement joins TRBV20-1 to TRBJ2-3; tentatively, D is TRBD2 (7 bases). The DNA for the CDR3 is TGCAGTGCCGTTAAAGCGGGACATACCACAGATACGCAGTATTTT. This translates into CSAVKAGHTTDTQYF.